The sequence of this T cell receptor (beta chain) was determined in a study of control samples from healthy donors and cancer patients. V was cut by 5 bases and J by 14 bases, with 21 bases left in between. Germline V lookup: CDR1 MNHEY, CDR2 SMNVEV (reference sequence). The CDR3 runs 13 residues. Assay: immunoSEQ multiplex PCR; the TCRdb copy retains only in-frame clones and omits some. The table has some 120,000 clones, about 90% seen once. Sequenced input: blood. The chain has TRBV27 and TRBJ1-2; D possibly corresponds to TRBD1 (5 bases). This receptor was obtained from a man over 45 in good health. Written as DNA, the CDR3 is TGTGCCAGCAGTCCCGGACGGAGGGACCTGCGTACCTTC. Translated: CASSPGRRDLRTF.